Listed below are T cell receptor beta chains from one sample, sequenced in a study of spatial heterogeneity in lung cancer. TCRdb independently ran MiXCR on the 5' RACE reads; one entry per CDR3 protein. The sample lists 4,100 or so distinct CDR3 sequences, around 8% occurring once. The sequenced sample was lung tumor tissue, obtained at surgery. These receptors all come from a male donor with early-stage non-small cell lung cancer. The CDR3 runs from the conserved cysteine through the conserved F or W. Each record gives: CDR3 DNA, CDR3 protein, V gene, J gene, clone size, D gene. The D gene is left open where the match is weak. Expanded clones are given a class, and other clones once, few, many or no size at all.

CDR3 DNA: TGTGCCAGCACCGAGCAGGGGAAAGGAAATTCACCCCTCCACTTT
CDR3 protein: CASTEQGKGNSPLHF
V gene: TRBV6-6
J gene: TRBJ1-6
clone size: few
D gene: .

CDR3 DNA: TGTGCCAGCAGTGAATTTGTGTGGCGGGGGGGCGATGAGCAGTTCTTC
CDR3 protein: CASSEFVWRGGDEQFF
V gene: TRBV6-1
J gene: TRBJ2-1
clone size: few
D gene: TRBD2

CDR3 DNA: TGTGCCAGCAGCTTAGTTGTGGGGGGAGAAGCTGAAGCTTTCTTT
CDR3 protein: CASSLVVGGEAEAFF
V gene: TRBV7-9
J gene: TRBJ1-1
clone size: few
D gene: .

CDR3 DNA: TGTGCCAGCAGTCCCAGACGGTGGGGCAATCAGCCCCAGCATTTT
CDR3 protein: CASSPRRWGNQPQHF
V gene: TRBV28
J gene: TRBJ1-5
clone size: medium-sized
D gene: .

CDR3 DNA: TGTGCCAGCAGTTACAGGACAGGGAACATCGGGGAGCTGTTTTTT
CDR3 protein: CASSYRTGNIGELFF
V gene: TRBV6-5
J gene: TRBJ2-2
clone size: medium-sized
D gene: TRBD1

CDR3 DNA: TGTGCCAGCAGCCCAACCGACAGGGCCTCTGGGGCCAACGTCCTGACTTTC
CDR3 protein: CASSPTDRASGANVLTF
V gene: TRBV5-4
J gene: TRBJ2-6
clone size: medium-sized
D gene: TRBD1

CDR3 DNA: TGTGCCAGCAGCCGACTAGCGGGGGTGAGCTCCTACGAGCAGTACTTC
CDR3 protein: CASSRLAGVSSYEQYF
V gene: TRBV6-5
J gene: TRBJ2-7
clone size: .
D gene: TRBD2

CDR3 DNA: TGTGCCAGCAGCGAGTCCGCGGGGGGCGGAGAGACCCAGTACTTC
CDR3 protein: CASSESAGGGETQYF
V gene: TRBV5-6
J gene: TRBJ2-5
clone size: few
D gene: TRBD2

CDR3 DNA: TGTGCCAGCAGTGAAAGGGAATCGATGCCCCAGCATTTT
CDR3 protein: CASSERESMPQHF
V gene: TRBV2
J gene: TRBJ1-5
clone size: medium-sized
D gene: .

CDR3 DNA: TGTGCCAGCAGCTTAGGGGGGGAGAGAAGCTCCTATAATTCACCCCTCCACTTT
CDR3 protein: CASSLGGERSSYNSPLHF
V gene: TRBV13
J gene: TRBJ1-6
clone size: many
D gene: .

CDR3 DNA: TGCGCCAGCAGCCCACAGGGTCGTGAGACCCAGTACTTC
CDR3 protein: CASSPQGRETQYF
V gene: TRBV4-1
J gene: TRBJ2-5
clone size: many
D gene: .

CDR3 DNA: TGTGCCAGCAGCCAAGATGCAGCGGGAGGGCCAGGCGGGGAGCTGTTTTTT
CDR3 protein: CASSQDAAGGPGGELFF
V gene: TRBV14
J gene: TRBJ2-2
clone size: .
D gene: TRBD2

CDR3 DNA: TGTGCCAGCAGCAACCTACTACAGGCCCAAGAGACCCAGTACTTC
CDR3 protein: CASSNLLQAQETQYF
V gene: TRBV7-9
J gene: TRBJ2-5
clone size: large
D gene: .

CDR3 DNA: TGCGCCAGCAGCCAAGAAAACTTCCGCGAGCAGTACTTC
CDR3 protein: CASSQENFREQYF
V gene: TRBV4-3
J gene: TRBJ2-7
clone size: many
D gene: .

CDR3 DNA: TGCAGCGTCACTGGACCGAACACTGAAGCTTTCTTT
CDR3 protein: CSVTGPNTEAFF
V gene: TRBV29-1
J gene: TRBJ1-1
clone size: medium-sized
D gene: .

CDR3 DNA: TGTGCCAGCAGTTGGCGAGGGTCCGTTACTGGGGCCAACGTCCTGACTTTC
CDR3 protein: CASSWRGSVTGANVLTF
V gene: TRBV6-2/TRBV6-3
J gene: TRBJ2-6
clone size: .
D gene: .

CDR3 DNA: TGCGCCAGCAGCCAAGATCCCGGGACTTTGTACAATGAGCAGTTCTTC
CDR3 protein: CASSQDPGTLYNEQFF
V gene: TRBV4-1
J gene: TRBJ2-1
clone size: few
D gene: .

CDR3 DNA: TGTGCCAGCAGCTTGGGGGGGCGAGGCAATCAGCCCCAGCATTTT
CDR3 protein: CASSLGGRGNQPQHF
V gene: TRBV5-6
J gene: TRBJ1-5
clone size: few
D gene: .

CDR3 DNA: TGTGCCAGCAGCGCCGGGACTAGCGGTAATGAGCAGTTCTTC
CDR3 protein: CASSAGTSGNEQFF
V gene: TRBV7-6
J gene: TRBJ2-1
clone size: medium-sized
D gene: TRBD2

CDR3 DNA: TGTGCCAGCAGCCATCTGAACCCTTACGAGCAGTACTTC
CDR3 protein: CASSHLNPYEQYF
V gene: TRBV3-1
J gene: TRBJ2-7
clone size: medium-sized
D gene: .

CDR3 DNA: TGTGCCAGCAGTATCGCCAAGGGGAAAGAGACCCAGTACTTC
CDR3 protein: CASSIAKGKETQYF
V gene: TRBV12-3/TRBV12-4
J gene: TRBJ2-5
clone size: medium-sized
D gene: .

CDR3 DNA: TGTGCCAGCAGCTTAGTCGGCACCCAGGGCGAGCAGTACTTC
CDR3 protein: CASSLVGTQGEQYF
V gene: TRBV7-2
J gene: TRBJ2-7
clone size: medium-sized
D gene: .

CDR3 DNA: TGTGCCAGCAGCGTAGGATTGACTCCCGGTGGTTACGAGCAGTACTTC
CDR3 protein: CASSVGLTPGGYEQYF
V gene: TRBV9
J gene: TRBJ2-7
clone size: medium-sized
D gene: .

CDR3 DNA: TGTGCCAGCAGTGAATGGGACAAATCCTACGAGCAGTACTTC
CDR3 protein: CASSEWDKSYEQYF
V gene: TRBV2
J gene: TRBJ2-7
clone size: medium-sized
D gene: .

CDR3 DNA: TGTGCCAGCAGTGGGGGCCTCCTGAGCTCTGGAAACACCATATATTTT
CDR3 protein: CASSGGLLSSGNTIYF
V gene: TRBV2
J gene: TRBJ1-3
clone size: medium-sized
D gene: .

CDR3 DNA: TGTGCCAGCAGCCCACAGGGGGAGGCGCTCACCTACGAGCAGTACTTC
CDR3 protein: CASSPQGEALTYEQYF
V gene: TRBV6-6
J gene: TRBJ2-7
clone size: many
D gene: TRBD1

CDR3 DNA: TGCAGTGCTACCCCGGGACGATGGGCCGGCGTTGAAAAACTGTTTTTT
CDR3 protein: CSATPGRWAGVEKLFF
V gene: TRBV20-1
J gene: TRBJ1-4
clone size: medium-sized
D gene: .

CDR3 DNA: TGTGCCAGCAGTTTAGGAACACCCCTCCACTTT
CDR3 protein: CASSLGTPLHF
V gene: TRBV28
J gene: TRBJ1-6
clone size: medium-sized
D gene: .

CDR3 DNA: TGTGCCAGCAGCTCCGTGGGGCCAGGCAATCAGCCCCAGCATTTT
CDR3 protein: CASSSVGPGNQPQHF
V gene: TRBV7-9
J gene: TRBJ1-5
clone size: medium-sized
D gene: .

CDR3 DNA: TGTGCCAGCAGCTTACAGGGGAACCAAGAGACCCAGTACTTC
CDR3 protein: CASSLQGNQETQYF
V gene: TRBV2
J gene: TRBJ2-5
clone size: medium-sized
D gene: TRBD1

CDR3 DNA: TGTGCCAGCAGCCGGACAGGGCTGGATGGCTACACCTTC
CDR3 protein: CASSRTGLDGYTF
V gene: TRBV11-3
J gene: TRBJ1-2
clone size: many
D gene: TRBD1

CDR3 DNA: TGTGCCACCAGTGATTTGGGTCCCAACGATGAGCAGTTCTTC
CDR3 protein: CATSDLGPNDEQFF
V gene: TRBV24-1
J gene: TRBJ2-1
clone size: medium-sized
D gene: .

CDR3 DNA: TGCGCCAGCGGCCGGGGATACAATGAGCAGTTCTTC
CDR3 protein: CASGRGYNEQFF
V gene: TRBV5-1
J gene: TRBJ2-1
clone size: medium-sized
D gene: .

CDR3 DNA: TGTGCCAGCAGCAGGGTGAACACTGAAGCTTTCTTT
CDR3 protein: CASSRVNTEAFF
V gene: TRBV11-2
J gene: TRBJ1-1
clone size: .
D gene: .

CDR3 DNA: TGTGCCAGCAGTTACTCGGCACTAGCGGGATACGAGCAGTACTTC
CDR3 protein: CASSYSALAGYEQYF
V gene: TRBV6-5
J gene: TRBJ2-7
clone size: medium-sized
D gene: TRBD2

CDR3 DNA: TGTGCCATCAGTGAGAGATCAGGAGGGGCCTCCTACGAGCAGTACTTC
CDR3 protein: CAISERSGGASYEQYF
V gene: TRBV10-3
J gene: TRBJ2-7
clone size: medium-sized
D gene: .

CDR3 DNA: TGTGCCAGCAGTGAGGGACTAGCGGAGCCCCAAGAGACCCAGTACTTC
CDR3 protein: CASSEGLAEPQETQYF
V gene: TRBV2
J gene: TRBJ2-5
clone size: medium-sized
D gene: TRBD2

CDR3 DNA: TGTGCCACCCAGACTCCCGTGACAGATACGCAGTATTTT
CDR3 protein: CATQTPVTDTQYF
V gene: TRBV6-5
J gene: TRBJ2-3
clone size: medium-sized
D gene: .

CDR3 DNA: TGTGCCAGCAGCTTATTTTGGCGGGCGGACGAGCAGTACTTC
CDR3 protein: CASSLFWRADEQYF
V gene: TRBV7-6
J gene: TRBJ2-7
clone size: medium-sized
D gene: .

CDR3 DNA: TGCGCCAGCAGCCAAGATCACCTGAGGAACACTGAAGCTTTCTTT
CDR3 protein: CASSQDHLRNTEAFF
V gene: TRBV4-3
J gene: TRBJ1-1
clone size: medium-sized
D gene: .